The rows below give T cell receptor beta chains drawn from one sample of a study of cytomegalovirus exposure and HLA in healthy donors. The repertoire was sequenced with immunoSEQ multiplex PCR; TCRdb's copy has only in-frame clones and lacks some. The sample contains over 200,000 clones, around 64% of which appear only once. The sequenced sample was PBMCs. These receptors were collected from a man between 40 and 49 years old in good health and CMV-seropositive. The CDR3 runs from the conserved cysteine through the conserved F or W. A D gene is named only where the DNA matches it firmly. Part of the rows lack a size; the others show once, few, many or a class for expanded clones.

j_call v_call d_call clone_size cdr3_nt cdr3_aa
TRBJ1-1 TRBV10-3 - - TGTGCCATCAGTGAGACATTTCCGAACACTGAAGCTTTCTTT CAISETFPNTEAFF
TRBJ2-7 TRBV5-6 TRBD1 - TGTGCCAGCAGCTCAGGGACAGGGGACGCCTACGAGCAGTACTTC CASSSGTGDAYEQYF
TRBJ2-4 TRBV19 - - TGTGCCAGTAGTATCAGTGGACAGCAAAACATTCAGTACTTC CASSISGQQNIQYF
TRBJ2-1 TRBV21-1 - once TGTGCCAGCAGCCCAAAGTCGGTCGGTCTACACAATGAGCAGTTCTTC CASSPKSVGLHNEQFF
TRBJ1-1 TRBV7-9 - - TGTTCCAGCAGCTTAATCGCAGGGGTGAACACTGAAGCTTTCTTT CSSSLIAGVNTEAFF
TRBJ1-6 TRBV19 - - TGTGCCAGTAGTCTGCAGAGGGTCAATAATTCACCCCTCCACTTT CASSLQRVNNSPLHF
TRBJ1-1 TRBV5-1 TRBD1 - TGCGCCAGCAGCCGGGACAGGGATCGGACTGAAGCTTTCTTT CASSRDRDRTEAFF
TRBJ1-1 TRBV29-1 - few TGCAGCGCGAGGGGGAGTCTGAACACTGAAGCTTTCTTT CSARGSLNTEAFF
TRBJ2-7 TRBV5-6 TRBD1 - TGTGCCAGCAGCTCCCAGGGGGTCGAGCAGTACTTC CASSSQGVEQYF
TRBJ1-2 TRBV19 - few TGTGCCAGCTCCTGGCAGGCGCCTATCGGCTACACCTTC CASSWQAPIGYTF
TRBJ1-4 TRBV10-3 TRBD1 - TGTGCCATCAGTGAGGGACAGGGTCGCGAAAAACTGTTTTTT CAISEGQGREKLFF
TRBJ2-3 TRBV27 - - TGTGCCAGCAGTTCCCTCACCGGGGGGCATGTAGATACGCAGTATTTT CASSSLTGGHVDTQYF
TRBJ1-1 TRBV5-5 - - TGTGCCAGCAGCTTGGCCAATCGGGTCATGAACACTGAAGCTTTCTTT CASSLANRVMNTEAFF
TRBJ2-5 TRBV28 TRBD2 - TGTGCCAGCAGCGTAGCGGGGGGCCAAGAGACCCAGTACTTC CASSVAGGQETQYF
TRBJ1-4 TRBV5-1 - once TGCGCCAGCAGCTTGGCCACTCAGACAGCAACTAATGAAAAACTGTTTTTT CASSLATQTATNEKLFF
TRBJ2-7 TRBV6-1 - once TGTGCCAGCAGTGCTCGGAATTTTCCGACAGATCGAGCTTACGAGCAGTACTTC CASSARNFPTDRAYEQYF
TRBJ2-3 TRBV5-6 - - TGTGCCAGCAGCTTAATGGGAGTGAAACCAGATACGCAGTATTTT CASSLMGVKPDTQYF
TRBJ1-2 TRBV6-1 - - TGTGCCAGCAGCGAGAAGGACAGAGACTATGGCTACACCTTC CASSEKDRDYGYTF
TRBJ2-3 TRBV6-4 TRBD2 few TGTGCCAGCAGTGAACTAGCGGGGGCCACAGATACGCAGTATTTT CASSELAGATDTQYF
TRBJ2-2 TRBV7-7 TRBD1 - TGTGCCAGCAGCCTGGGACAGACCGGGGAGCTGTTTTTT CASSLGQTGELFF
TRBJ2-7 TRBV15 TRBD2 - TGTGCCACCAGCAGAGATGGAGGAGCGGGGGGAGGCGAGCAGTACTTC CATSRDGGAGGGEQYF
TRBJ1-6 TRBV7-9 - - TGTGCCAGCAGCTTAGTAGGGGGAGGGGGTCCTAATTCACCCCTCCACTTT CASSLVGGGGPNSPLHF
TRBJ1-5 TRBV15 TRBD1 - TGTGCCACCAGCGAAAAGACAGGGTTTCAGCCCCAGCATTTT CATSEKTGFQPQHF
TRBJ1-2 TRBV7-9 TRBD1 few TGTGCCAGCAGCTTAGGACTGACAGGGTCCTTAGGCTACACCTTC CASSLGLTGSLGYTF
TRBJ1-1 TRBV7-9 TRBD1 - TGTTCCAGCAGCTTAGGGGGGACAGGGGGAGGTACTGAAGCTTTCTTT CSSSLGGTGGGTEAFF
TRBJ1-5 TRBV5-8 - - TGTGCCAGCGGGGTCGGGACAAGGCCCTCGAGCAATCAGCCCCAGCATTTT CASGVGTRPSSNQPQHF
TRBJ1-6 TRBV11-1 - few TGTGCCAGCTCCGGCGGGGCCGGCAATTCACCCCTCCACTTT CASSGGAGNSPLHF
TRBJ2-7 TRBV2 - few TGTGCCAGCAGTGCTCTCGCGGGACCTACTAACGAGCAGTACTTC CASSALAGPTNEQYF
TRBJ1-5 TRBV10-3 - - TGTGCCATCAGTGAGTCGCGGGTTAGCAATCAGCCCCAGCATTTT CAISESRVSNQPQHF
TRBJ2-3 TRBV7-2 TRBD1 once TGTGCCAGCAGCTTAAGTGGACAGGGGATCGCAGATACGCAGTATTTT CASSLSGQGIADTQYF
TRBJ2-1 TRBV9 - once TGTGCCAGCAGCGTTGGGGTGGGGAGCTCCTACAATGAGCAGTTCTTC CASSVGVGSSYNEQFF
TRBJ1-1 TRBV2 - few TGTGCCAGGGCACAGGTCGCCCTGGCAGCTTTCTTT CARAQVALAAFF